Listed here are 30 T cell receptor beta chains from one sample, sequenced in a study of Ad26.COV2.S vaccination and SARS-CoV-2 variants. Sequenced by immunoSEQ multiplex PCR; TCRdb stores in-frame clones only, minus some. Here the sample spans 350,000 to 400,000 clones, approximately 91% being singletons. Treatment denoted: some 20 received Ad26.COV2.S at low or high dose, single or two shots; about 5 received placebo; per-sample allocation not given. The samples were gathered on day 63 after the first injection of vaccine or placebo. This sample comprised peripheral blood, obtained in a trial of Ad26.COV2.S vaccine versus placebo. These receptors were obtained from a person aged 18 to 59 who received the Ad26.COV2.S COVID-19 vaccine or a placebo.

This chain joins TRBV2 and TRBJ1-5; D possibly corresponds to TRBD1 (5 bases). Looked up from germline, CDR1 is SNHLY and CDR2 is FYNNEI. This CDR3 has 14 residues. V lost 6 bases and J 1 base, leaving 10 bases between the germline ends. This CDR3 is CASSLQESNQPQHF. DNA for the CDR3: TGTGCCAGCAGCCTACAGGAGAGCAATCAGCCCCAGCATTTT.

This clone has only one observation. The genes are TRBV6-5 and TRBJ1-1; no clear D. V lost 6 bases and J lost 0, with 2 bases in between. Germline V gene data show CDR1 as MNHEY and CDR2 as SVGAGI. The CDR3 contains 11 residues. This CDR3 reads CASSVNTEAFF. The CDR3 coding sequence is TGTGCCAGCAGCGTGAACACTGAAGCTTTCTTT.

The V and J genes are TRBV28 and TRBJ1-6; TRBD1 matches 8 bases. Germline loops: CDR1 MDHEN, CDR2 SYDVKM. The CDR3 sequence is 17 residues long. With 6 bases clipped from V and 6 bases from J, the junction kept 13 bases outside the gene matches. The CDR3 protein is CASSPLPRQGSNSPLHF. CDR3 DNA: TGTGCCAGCAGCCCGTTACCGAGACAGGGGAGTAATTCACCCCTCCACTTT.

The J gene is TRBJ2-5, the V gene TRBV14; D is unresolved. From germline, CDR1 is SGHDN and CDR2 FVKESK. CDR3 length: 15 amino acids. Trimming cost V 10 bases and J 5 bases, with 23 bases left between them. This CDR3 is CATSSSVLGRETQYF. Here the CDR3 DNA reads TGTGCCACCTCTTCCTCGGTCCTCGGACGGGAGACCCAGTACTTC.

V usage is TRBV19 and J usage is TRBJ1-5, with D possibly being TRBD1 (5 bases). Trimming pared 8 bases from V and 5 bases from J, leaving 19 bases between. The CDR3 length is 15 residues. Germline CDR1 LNHDA, CDR2 SQIVND (reference sequence). In DNA, the CDR3 is TGTGCCAGTGGGAGGGACTCTTTAGTCTATCAGCCCCAGCATTTT. Protein sequence: CASGRDSLVYQPQHF.

Only one count was recorded for this clone. The chain employs TRBV13 and TRBJ1-4; possible D gene TRBD1, 6 bases. V was pared by 5 bases and J by 4 bases, with 14 bases between. Germline CDR1 reads PRHDT; CDR2 reads FYEKMQ (reference sequence). The CDR3 spans 15 residues. This CDR3 reads CASSRWTVNNEKLFF. The CDR3 DNA follows: TGTGCCAGCAGCCGTTGGACAGTGAATAATGAAAAACTGTTTTTT.

This sequence joins TRBV15 and TRBJ2-1, with D perhaps matching TRBD1 (6 bases). Germline V gene data show CDR1 as LNHNV and CDR2 as YYDKDF (reference sequence). V gave up 0 bases and J gave up 3 bases, with 9 bases separating them. The CDR3 has 15 residues. This CDR3 is CATSREAGDYNEQFF. CDR3 bases: TGTGCCACCAGCAGAGAGGCAGGGGACTACAATGAGCAGTTCTTC.

The CDR3 coding sequence is TGTGCCAGCAGCCAAGATAGGGCAGGGAAAATGAACACTGAAGCTTTCTTT. Encoded protein: CASSQDRAGKMNTEAFF. The chain links TRBV3-1 (or the pseudogene TRBV3-2) to TRBJ1-1, with D tentatively TRBD1 (5 bases). CDR1 and CDR2 from the germline V gene are LGHDT and YNNKEL (reference sequence). CDR3 length: 17 amino acids. Trimming left V 0 bases short and J 0 bases short, with 14 bases between.

This chain joins TRBV5-6 and TRBJ1-2, with 7 bases aligning to TRBD1. Per germline, CDR1 SGHDT and CDR2 YYEEEE. CDR3 size: 14 residues. The trim removed 6 bases at V and 5 bases at J, leaving 10 bases unmatched. In DNA form, the CDR3 reads TGTGCCAGCACCAGACAGGGAATCCCTTATGGCTACACCTTC. Translated: CASTRQGIPYGYTF. Full variable domain (remainder filled in from reference TRBV5-6 and TRBJ1-2): DAGVTQSPTHLIKTRGQQVTLRCSPKSGHDTVSWYQQALGQGPQFIFQYYEEEERQRGNFPDRFSGHQFPNYSSELNVNALLLGDSALYLCASTRQGIPYGYTFGSGTRLTVV.

The rearrangement uses TRBV13 and TRBJ1-1; D remains ambiguous. Between the trimmed V and J ends, which lost 6 bases and 5 bases, there was a span of 10 bases. In germline, CDR1 is PRHDT, CDR2 FYEKMQ (reference sequence). This CDR3 contains 12 residues. CDR3 nucleotide sequence: TGTGCCAGCAGGGGATTAGAAACTGAAGCTTTCTTT. It yields the protein CASRGLETEAFF. The full variable domain, rest sourced from reference TRBV13 and TRBJ1-1, is AAGVIQSPRHLIKEKRETATLKCYPIPRHDTVYWYQQGPGQDPQFLISFYEKMQSDKGSIPDRFSAQQFSDYHSELNMSSLELGDSALYFCASRGLETEAFFGQGTRLTVV.

The chain links TRBV28 to TRBJ2-5, with 7 bases identical to TRBD1. Germline V gene data show CDR1 as MDHEN and CDR2 as SYDVKM. This CDR3 contains 11 residues. The trim removed 10 bases at V and 5 bases at J, leaving 4 bases unmatched. CDR3 bases: TGTGCCACTGACAGGGATGAGACCCAGTACTTC. The encoded protein is CATDRDETQYF.

The chain links TRBV7-2 to TRBJ1-1, with D possibly TRBD1 on 6 matching bases. V lost 4 bases, J lost 0 bases, and 12 bases lay in between. CDR1 is SGHTA and CDR2 is FQGNSA in the germline V gene. CDR3 length equals 15 residues. The CDR3 DNA reads as TGTGCCAGCAGCTCTCAACAGGGACTGAACACTGAAGCTTTCTTT. Its protein product is CASSSQQGLNTEAFF.

The gene calls are TRBV19 and TRBJ1-4; maybe TRBD1 (5 bases). Looked up from germline, CDR1 is LNHDA and CDR2 is SQIVND (reference sequence). This CDR3 is built from 15 residues. Trimming pared 2 bases from V and 6 bases from J, leaving 13 bases between. CDR3 nucleotides: TGTGCCAGTAGTATACAGGGCTTCGGGGATGAAAAACTGTTTTTT. This encodes CASSIQGFGDEKLFF.

The chain recombines TRBV10-3 with TRBJ1-1; D perhaps matches TRBD1 (5 bases). The CDR3 is made up of 13 amino acids. Germline values: CDR1 ENHRY, CDR2 SYGVKD. The V end was cut by 0 bases, the J end by 7 bases, with 9 bases between. The CDR3 DNA sequence: TGTGCCATCAGTGAGTCGGGGGATATTGAAGCTTTCTTT. Amino acids: CAISESGDIEAFF.

This chain joins TRBV6-2 or TRBV6-3 and TRBJ1-5, with 7 bases identical to TRBD1. The CDR3 length is 15 residues. Germline CDR1 reads MNHEY; CDR2 reads SVGEGT. Trimming removed 5 bases from V and 0 bases from J; junction bases left unmatched: 4. The CDR3 loop reads CASSRDSYSNQPQHF. Here the CDR3 DNA reads TGTGCCAGCAGTAGGGACAGCTATAGCAATCAGCCCCAGCATTTT.

This chain links TRBV18 with TRBJ2-3; TRBD1 aligns across 9 bases. Germline V CDR1 and CDR2: KGHSH, LQKENI. The ends lost 6 bases at V and 0 bases at J; junction bases unmatched: 13. The CDR3 extends over 18 amino acids. Here the CDR3 DNA reads TGTGCCAGCTCTCCCGGGACAGGGCTAGTTCGGAGCACAGATACGCAGTATTTT. It translates to CASSPGTGLVRSTDTQYF.

In its sample, this clone was seen once. The chain is built from TRBV10-1 and TRBJ2-1; no clear D gene. Trimming stripped 4 bases from V and 5 bases from J, with 9 bases between. The CDR3 runs 13 residues. CDR1 and CDR2 (germline): WNHNN, SYGVQD (reference sequence). The CDR3, as DNA: TGCGCCAGCAGTGTTCAGACCGACAATGAGCAGTTCTTC. Its protein product is CASSVQTDNEQFF.

This chain uses TRBV3-1 (or the pseudogene TRBV3-2) with TRBJ2-1; possibly TRBD1 for D (6 bases). CDR1 and CDR2 from the germline V gene are LGHDT and YNNKEL (reference sequence). Trimming stripped 1 base from V and 9 bases from J, with 13 bases between. The CDR3 extends over 14 amino acids. The CDR3 nucleotides read TGTGCCAGCAGCCAAGGGCAGGGGCACGCTGAGCAGTTCTTC. Its translation: CASSQGQGHAEQFF.

This clone was seen just once. This chain links TRBV6-6 with TRBJ1-2; tentative D call: TRBD1 (5 bases). Trimming pared 4 bases from V and 8 bases from J, leaving 20 bases between. The CDR3 totals 15 residues. CDR1 is MNHNY, CDR2 SVGAGI, per germline (reference sequence). This chain's CDR3 is CASSSLGGEYGGYTF. The CDR3 coding sequence is TGTGCCAGCAGTTCTTTGGGGGGGGAGTATGGAGGCTACACCTTC.

V usage is TRBV20-1 and J usage is TRBJ1-1; no clear D. In germline, CDR1 is DFQATT, CDR2 SNEGSKA (reference sequence). There are 11 residues in the CDR3. The germline V and J ends were trimmed by 6 bases and 5 bases, with 10 bases remaining between them. The CDR3 coding sequence is TGCAGTGCCCCGGGGATAACTGAAGCTTTCTTT. This sequence encodes CSAPGITEAFF.

Only a few counts were recorded for this clone. V gene TRBV4-1 combines with J gene TRBJ1-5; tentative D call: TRBD1 (6 bases). With 2 bases removed from V and 6 bases from J, the gap between germline ends came to 20 bases. Per the germline V gene, CDR1 is MGHRA and CDR2 is YSYEKL. The CDR3 contains 17 residues. The CDR3 sequence is CASSQRATNREGQPQHF. CDR3 DNA sequence: TGCGCCAGCAGCCAACGAGCTACCAACAGGGAAGGTCAGCCCCAGCATTTT.

This clone showed up just once. The chain links TRBV2 to TRBJ1-3, with unresolved D. Germline CDR1 SNHLY, CDR2 FYNNEI. This CDR3 is built from 18 residues. V dropped 3 bases and J dropped 0 bases, with 18 bases sitting between them. The CDR3 nucleotides are TGTGCCAGCAGTGACCTAAGGAAACAACTCCTCTCTGGAAACACCATATATTTT. Its protein product is CASSDLRKQLLSGNTIYF.

V is TRBV29-1 and J is TRBJ2-3; no clear D gene. The CDR3 is 11 amino acids. Germline loops: CDR1 SQVTM, CDR2 ANQGSEA. V dropped 5 bases and J dropped 3 bases, with 6 bases sitting between them. For the CDR3, the DNA is TGCAGCGTTATGCTAACAGATACGCAGTATTTT. Encoded protein: CSVMLTDTQYF.

The V call is TRBV29-1, the J call TRBJ2-7; D is ambiguous. Germline assignment: CDR1 SQVTM and CDR2 ANQGSEA. This CDR3 contains 13 residues. Trimming took off 6 bases at V and 2 bases at J, with 14 bases between the two ends. The CDR3 here is CSVLTQRTYEQYF. The CDR3 DNA follows: TGCAGCGTCCTGACACAAAGAACCTACGAGCAGTACTTC.

The rearrangement uses TRBV5-3 and TRBJ2-5, with 7 bases that match TRBD2. TRBV5-3 is known as an ORF, though its function is uncertain. This CDR3 contains 16 residues. Germline trimming cut 1 base from V and 5 bases from J; bases unmatched to any gene: 11. The CDR3 nucleotides are TGTGCCAGAAGCTTGCGGCGGGGGACGTTATGGGAGACCCAGTACTTC. Translated, it gives CARSLRRGTLWETQYF.

A few counts support this clone. This sequence joins TRBV7-9 and TRBJ1-3, with D tentatively TRBD1 (5 bases). This CDR3 is 15 amino acids long. CDR1 SEHNR and CDR2 FQNEAQ come from the germline V gene (reference sequence). V was trimmed by 2 bases and J by 3 bases, leaving 11 bases between them. Written as DNA, the CDR3 is TGTGCCAGCAGCTTACTCGGGGCCGGTGGAAACACCATATATTTT. Encoded protein: CASSLLGAGGNTIYF.

The chain carries TRBV2 and TRBJ2-5; D possibly matches TRBD1 or TRBD2 (5 bases each). CDR1 is SNHLY and CDR2 is FYNNEI in the germline V gene. The CDR3 consists of 14 residues. V dropped 7 bases and J dropped 6 bases, with 18 bases sitting between them. CDR3 nucleotides: TGTGCCAGCACGAGTCCCCTAGAGGGACAGACCCAGTACTTC. Encoded protein: CASTSPLEGQTQYF.

The rearrangement joins TRBV5-5 to TRBJ1-2; D unresolved. Trimming cost V 3 bases and J 3 bases, with 12 bases left between them. CDR3 size: 14 residues. The V gene's germline CDR1 is SGHKS and CDR2 YYEKEE (reference sequence). CDR3 loop: CASSWGEGDYGYTF. The CDR3 DNA reads as TGTGCCAGCAGCTGGGGAGAGGGCGACTATGGCTACACCTTC.

CDR3 region: CASSSSGTSAYNEQFF. The CDR3 region has the DNA TGCGCCAGCAGCTCCTCCGGGACTAGCGCTTACAATGAGCAGTTCTTC. The V call is TRBV5-1, the J call TRBJ2-1; 10 positions match TRBD2. The CDR3 extends over 16 amino acids. The germline gives CDR1 SGHRS, CDR2 YFSETQ. V was pared by 3 bases and J by 4 bases, with 7 bases of the junction left unmatched.

In nucleotides, the CDR3 is TGTGCCAGCAGCCTCTCTCTAGCGGGGACAGATACGCAGTATTTT. It encodes CASSLSLAGTDTQYF. V gene TRBV3-1 (or the pseudogene TRBV3-2) combines with J gene TRBJ2-3; 9 bases are shared with TRBD2. The CDR3 length is 15 residues. The trim removed 4 bases at V and 3 bases at J, leaving 5 bases unmatched. Germline values: CDR1 LGHDT, CDR2 YNNKEL (reference sequence).